The rows below give T cell receptor beta chains drawn from one sample of a study of OX40 agonist ivuxolimab in advanced cancers. Libraries were prepared by immunoSEQ multiplex PCR; TCRdb keeps only in-frame clonotypes and omits some of them. Of tens of thousands of clones in the sample, 79% are singletons; the top ten hold around 2.3%. Sequencing was performed on CD4+ or CD8+ T cells sorted from blood, taken in a trial of the OX40 agonist ivuxolimab. The origin of the receptors is an adult with an advanced solid tumor such as melanoma, head and neck, liver or kidney cancer. Both conserved end residues are part of each CDR3. D genes are given only for firm matches. Expanded clones get a size class; other rows say once, few or many, or leave the size out.

NA	few	TRBJ1-1	TRBV30	CAWRRQASNTEAFF	TGTGCCTGGAGACGACAGGCTTCGAACACTGAAGCTTTCTTT
NA	NA	TRBJ2-5	TRBV2	CASSPGSRSQETQYF	TGTGCCAGCAGCCCAGGGAGCAGAAGTCAAGAGACCCAGTACTTC
TRBD2	NA	TRBJ2-1	TRBV7-2	CASSLTGLAVEQFF	TGTGCCAGCAGCTTAACTGGGCTAGCGGTGGAGCAGTTCTTC
NA	NA	TRBJ2-7	TRBV6-5	CASSSPSYEQYF	TGTGCCAGCAGTTCCCCCTCCTACGAGCAGTACTTC
NA	NA	TRBJ1-5	TRBV6-1	CASSGGGGNQPQHF	TGTGCCAGCAGTGGCGGGGGAGGCAATCAGCCCCAGCATTTT
NA	NA	TRBJ2-3	TRBV7-2	CASSLVRTDTQYF	TGTGCCAGCAGCTTAGTAAGGACAGATACGCAGTATTTT
TRBD1	NA	TRBJ1-1	TRBV28	CASRPTGAPEAFF	TGTGCCAGCAGGCCTACAGGGGCGCCTGAAGCTTTCTTT
TRBD1	NA	TRBJ1-5	TRBV19	CASSINGQGSKQPQHF	TGTGCCAGTAGTATAAACGGACAGGGTTCGAAACAGCCCCAGCATTTT
TRBD1	NA	TRBJ1-1	TRBV6-5	CASSLTQGAQVEAFF	TGTGCCAGCAGTCTAACACAGGGGGCGCAAGTTGAAGCTTTCTTT
NA	NA	TRBJ1-2	TRBV5-5	CASSYTGSTNHYGYTF	TGTGCCAGCAGCTACACAGGGTCCACGAACCACTATGGCTACACCTTC
NA	once	TRBJ2-1	TRBV29-1	CSGLLGQSEQFF	TGCAGCGGGTTACTAGGGCAGTCTGAGCAGTTCTTC
NA	once	TRBJ2-5	TRBV11-3	CASSFGAGQKETQYF	TGTGCCAGCAGCTTTGGAGCGGGACAGAAAGAGACCCAGTACTTC
NA	once	TRBJ2-7	TRBV2	CASKKGQTFSYEQYF	TGTGCCAGCAAGAAAGGACAGACCTTCTCCTACGAGCAGTACTTC
NA	NA	TRBJ2-2	TRBV18	CASSPTGPSNGELFF	TGTGCCAGCTCACCGACAGGCCCTAGTAACGGGGAGCTGTTTTTT
NA	NA	TRBJ1-1	TRBV30	CAKAQASNTEAFF	TGTGCCAAAGCTCAGGCGTCGAACACTGAAGCTTTCTTT
TRBD1	NA	TRBJ2-2	TRBV29-1	CSAIGVGGPSIYGELFF	TGCAGCGCCATAGGGGTAGGGGGCCCTAGTATCTACGGGGAGCTGTTTTTT
NA	NA	TRBJ1-2	TRBV7-2	CASSLGQTNYGYTF	TGTGCCAGCAGCCTCGGACAGACTAACTATGGCTACACCTTC
NA	NA	TRBJ2-6	TRBV12-2	CASRLSRSTQSRANVLTF	TGTGCAAGTCGCCTCTCCCGCTCCACACAAAGTCGGGCCAACGTCCTGACTTTC
NA	NA	TRBJ1-1	TRBV5-1	CASSYGDQMNTEAFF	TGCGCCAGCAGCTATGGGGACCAAATGAACACTGAAGCTTTCTTT
NA	NA	TRBJ2-7	TRBV9	CASSVEVGGSSYEQYF	TGTGCCAGCAGCGTAGAGGTAGGCGGTAGCTCCTACGAGCAGTACTTC
TRBD2	NA	TRBJ2-3	TRBV7-2	CASSLGPSGGAVNTQYF	TGTGCCAGCAGCTTAGGTCCTAGCGGGGGGGCCGTAAATACGCAGTATTTT
NA	NA	TRBJ1-1	TRBV5-1	CASSLARDPYSMNTEAFF	TGCGCCAGCAGCTTGGCCAGGGATCCCTATTCTATGAACACTGAAGCTTTCTTT
NA	NA	TRBJ2-3	TRBV7-3	CASSLLADRSTDTQYF	TGTGCCAGCAGCTTATTGGCGGACAGAAGCACAGATACGCAGTATTTT
NA	NA	TRBJ2-7	TRBV5-1	CASSLGGVTSYEQYF	TGCGCCAGCAGCTTGGGGGGTGTCACCTCCTACGAGCAGTACTTC
NA	NA	TRBJ1-2	TRBV2	CASSEEGNYGYTF	TGTGCCAGCAGTGAAGAAGGAAACTATGGCTACACCTTC
TRBD2	NA	TRBJ2-2	TRBV5-6	CASSLVTSGGFGELFF	TGTGCCAGCAGCTTGGTGACTAGCGGGGGCTTCGGGGAGCTGTTTTTT
NA	NA	TRBJ2-3	TRBV18	CASSLTRASTDTQYF	TGTGCCAGCTCCCTAACCCGTGCTAGCACAGATACGCAGTATTTT
NA	NA	TRBJ1-2	TRBV7-2	CASSFGTEYGYTF	TGTGCCAGCAGCTTTGGAACGGAATATGGCTACACCTTC
NA	few	TRBJ1-2	TRBV6-1	CASSEGVYGYTF	TGTGCCAGCAGTGAGGGAGTTTATGGCTACACCTTC
TRBD1	NA	TRBJ2-1	TRBV19	CASSEPGQGFYNEQFF	TGTGCCAGTAGCGAACCGGGACAGGGGTTCTACAATGAGCAGTTCTTC
NA	NA	TRBJ2-1	TRBV7-6	CASSLDPMLPGQFF	TGTGCCAGCAGCTTAGACCCTATGCTTCCGGGGCAGTTCTTC
TRBD1	NA	TRBJ1-6	TRBV6-6	CASSSQGAQSPLHF	TGTGCCAGCAGTTCTCAGGGGGCTCAATCACCCCTCCACTTT
TRBD1	NA	TRBJ1-6	TRBV19	CASSIRGPGTGYSSYNSPLHF	TGTGCCAGTAGTATACGCGGTCCCGGGACAGGGTATAGCTCCTATAATTCACCCCTCCACTTT
NA	NA	TRBJ2-1	TRBV6-5	CASSSQGYNEQFF	TGTGCCAGCAGTTCCCAGGGCTACAATGAGCAGTTCTTC
NA	NA	TRBJ1-6	TRBV5-4	CASSLLRVPRSPLHF	TGTGCCAGCAGCTTGTTGAGGGTTCCTAGGTCACCCCTCCACTTT
TRBD2	NA	TRBJ2-4	TRBV14	CASSQQLAAGIQYF	TGTGCCAGCAGCCAACAACTAGCGGCGGGCATTCAGTACTTC
NA	NA	TRBJ1-6	TRBV27	CASRITGTENSPLHF	TGTGCCAGCAGAATAACCGGGACGGAGAATTCACCCCTCCACTTT
NA	NA	TRBJ2-3	TRBV7-3	CASRAGSVGTQYF	TGTGCCAGCAGGGCCGGTAGCGTCGGTACGCAGTATTTT
NA	NA	TRBJ1-1	TRBV12-2	CASSPGGGQGNTEAFF	TGTGCCAGCAGCCCCGGAGGGGGACAGGGAAACACTGAAGCTTTCTTT
NA	NA	TRBJ1-2	TRBV9	CASSSRERGSYGYTF	TGTGCCAGCAGCTCCAGAGAGCGGGGCTCCTATGGCTACACCTTC
TRBD1	NA	TRBJ1-2	TRBV5-1	CASSLYGTGDYGYTF	TGCGCCAGCAGCTTGTATGGGACAGGGGATTATGGCTACACCTTC
NA	NA	TRBJ2-3	TRBV6-1	CASSEGSWGSDTQYF	TGTGCCAGCAGTGAAGGCAGTTGGGGTTCAGATACGCAGTATTTT
NA	NA	TRBJ1-2	TRBV10-3	CAISEGGLNYGYTF	TGTGCCATCAGTGAGGGGGGGCTGAACTATGGCTACACCTTC
NA	once	TRBJ2-7	TRBV5-1	CASSAGRGDEQYF	TGCGCCAGCAGCGCAGGGCGAGGGGACGAGCAGTACTTC
TRBD1	few	TRBJ1-2	TRBV4-3	CASSQAGTGGANYGYTF	TGCGCCAGCAGCCAAGCGGGGACAGGGGGGGCTAACTATGGCTACACCTTC
TRBD2	NA	TRBJ2-5	TRBV5-5	CASSPRTSGGLKTQYF	TGTGCCAGCAGCCCCAGGACTAGCGGGGGGTTGAAGACCCAGTACTTC
TRBD1	NA	TRBJ2-3	TRBV7-8	CASSPNRGLVDTQYF	TGTGCCAGCAGCCCGAACAGGGGTTTAGTAGATACGCAGTATTTT
NA	NA	TRBJ1-1	TRBV7-2	CASSYRVRVEAFF	TGTGCCAGCAGCTACAGGGTCCGGGTTGAAGCTTTCTTT
NA	NA	TRBJ2-5	TRBV28	CASSTRETQYF	TGTGCCAGCAGCACCAGGGAGACCCAGTACTTC
TRBD2	NA	TRBJ2-7	TRBV28	CAGSRGLANYEQYF	TGTGCCGGGTCGAGGGGACTAGCGAATTACGAGCAGTACTTC
NA	NA	TRBJ2-1	TRBV7-9	CASSFGMGTYNEQFF	TGTGCCAGCAGCTTCGGCATGGGCACCTACAATGAGCAGTTCTTC